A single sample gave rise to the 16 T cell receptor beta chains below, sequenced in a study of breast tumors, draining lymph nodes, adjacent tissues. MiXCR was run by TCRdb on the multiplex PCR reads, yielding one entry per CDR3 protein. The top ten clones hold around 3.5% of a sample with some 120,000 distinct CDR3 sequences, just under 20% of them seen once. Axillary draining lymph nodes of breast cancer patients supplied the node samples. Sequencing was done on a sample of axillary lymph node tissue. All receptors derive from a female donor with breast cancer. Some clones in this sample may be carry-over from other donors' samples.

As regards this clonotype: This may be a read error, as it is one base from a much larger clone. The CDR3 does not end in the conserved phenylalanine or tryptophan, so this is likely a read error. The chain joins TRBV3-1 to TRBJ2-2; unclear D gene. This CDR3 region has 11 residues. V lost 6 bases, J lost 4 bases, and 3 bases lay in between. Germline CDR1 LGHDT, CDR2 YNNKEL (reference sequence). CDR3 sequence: CASSATGELFL. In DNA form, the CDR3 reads TGTGCCAGCAGTGCCACCGGGGAGCTGTTTCTT.

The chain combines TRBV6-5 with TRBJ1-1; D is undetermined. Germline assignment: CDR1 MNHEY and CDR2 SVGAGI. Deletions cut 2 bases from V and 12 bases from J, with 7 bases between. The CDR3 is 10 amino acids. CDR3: CASSYEKTFF. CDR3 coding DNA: TGTGCCAGCAGTTACGAAAAGACTTTCTTT.

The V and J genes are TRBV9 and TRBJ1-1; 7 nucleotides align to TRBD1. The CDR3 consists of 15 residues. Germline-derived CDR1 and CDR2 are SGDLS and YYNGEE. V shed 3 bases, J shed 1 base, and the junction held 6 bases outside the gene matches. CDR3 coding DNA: TGTGCCAGCAGCGCCACTGGACAGGAGAACACTGAAGCTTTCTTT. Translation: CASSATGQENTEAFF.

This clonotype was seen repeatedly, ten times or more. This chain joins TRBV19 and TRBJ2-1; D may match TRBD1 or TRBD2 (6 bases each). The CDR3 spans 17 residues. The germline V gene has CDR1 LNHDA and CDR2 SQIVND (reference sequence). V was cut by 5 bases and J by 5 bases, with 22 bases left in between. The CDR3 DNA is TGTGCCAGTAGTCGGGACATTCCGGGAGCCGGAAACAATGAGCAGTTCTTC. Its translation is CASSRDIPGAGNNEQFF.

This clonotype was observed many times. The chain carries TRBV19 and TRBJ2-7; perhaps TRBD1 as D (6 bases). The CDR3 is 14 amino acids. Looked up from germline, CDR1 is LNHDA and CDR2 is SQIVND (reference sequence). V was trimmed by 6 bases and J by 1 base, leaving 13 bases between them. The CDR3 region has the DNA TGTGCCAGTAGAAGACAGGCAAGTTCCTACGAGCAGTACTTC. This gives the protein CASRRQASSYEQYF.

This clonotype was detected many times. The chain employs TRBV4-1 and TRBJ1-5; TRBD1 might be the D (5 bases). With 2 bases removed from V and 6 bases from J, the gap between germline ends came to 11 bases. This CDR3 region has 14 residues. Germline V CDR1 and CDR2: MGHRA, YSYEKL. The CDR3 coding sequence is TGCGCCAGCAGCCAAAGAGGAGGGGTTCAGCCCCAGCATTTT. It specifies CASSQRGGVQPQHF.

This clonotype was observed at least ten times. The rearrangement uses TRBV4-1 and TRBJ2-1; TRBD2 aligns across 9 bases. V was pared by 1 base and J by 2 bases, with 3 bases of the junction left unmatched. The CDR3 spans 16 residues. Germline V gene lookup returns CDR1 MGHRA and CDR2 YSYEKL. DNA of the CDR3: TGCGCCAGCAGCCAAGGATCTAGCGGGGCCTACAATGAGCAGTTCTTC. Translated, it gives CASSQGSSGAYNEQFF.

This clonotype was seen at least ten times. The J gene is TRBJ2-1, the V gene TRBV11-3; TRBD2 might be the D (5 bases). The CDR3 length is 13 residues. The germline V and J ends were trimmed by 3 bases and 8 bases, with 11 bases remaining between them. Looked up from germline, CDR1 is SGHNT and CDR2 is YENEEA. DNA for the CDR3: TGTGCCAGCAGCTTGAGCCAGGAGGATGAGCAGTTCTTC. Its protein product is CASSLSQEDEQFF.

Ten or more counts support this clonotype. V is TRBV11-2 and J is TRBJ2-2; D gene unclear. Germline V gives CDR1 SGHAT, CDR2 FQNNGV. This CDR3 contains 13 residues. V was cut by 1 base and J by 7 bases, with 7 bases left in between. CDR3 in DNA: TGTGCCAGCAGCTTAGGGGCCGTCGGGGAGCTGTTTTTT. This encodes CASSLGAVGELFF.

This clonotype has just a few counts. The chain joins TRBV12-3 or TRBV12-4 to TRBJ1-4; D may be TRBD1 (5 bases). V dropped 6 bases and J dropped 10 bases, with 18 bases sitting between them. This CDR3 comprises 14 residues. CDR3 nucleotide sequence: TGTGCCAGCAGGCGACAGTCAACTAGCGGAAAACTGTTTTTT. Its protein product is CASRRQSTSGKLFF.

The CDR3 protein is CASSPGTNYNEQFF. The CDR3 DNA is TGTGCCAGTAGTCCAGGGACGAACTACAATGAGCAGTTCTTC. The chain uses TRBV19 and TRBJ2-1; D is possibly TRBD1 or TRBD2 (5 bases each). CDR1 LNHDA and CDR2 SQIVND come from the germline V gene (reference sequence). The CDR3 runs to 14 residues. Trimming stripped 5 bases from V and 3 bases from J, with 11 bases between.

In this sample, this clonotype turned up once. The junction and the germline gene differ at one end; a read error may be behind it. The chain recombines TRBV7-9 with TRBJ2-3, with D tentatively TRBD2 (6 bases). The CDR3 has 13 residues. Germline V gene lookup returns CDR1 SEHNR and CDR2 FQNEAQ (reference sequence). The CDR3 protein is CASSSQLADMQYF. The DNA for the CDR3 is TGTGCCAGCAGCTCGCAACTAGCAGATATGCAGTATTTT. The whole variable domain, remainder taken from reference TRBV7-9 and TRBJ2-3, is DTGVSQNPRHKITKRGQNVTFRCDPISEHNRLYWYRQTLGQGPEFLTYFQNEAQLEKSRLLSDRFSAERPKGSFSTLEIQRTEQGDSAMYLCASSSQLADMQYFGPGTRLTVL.

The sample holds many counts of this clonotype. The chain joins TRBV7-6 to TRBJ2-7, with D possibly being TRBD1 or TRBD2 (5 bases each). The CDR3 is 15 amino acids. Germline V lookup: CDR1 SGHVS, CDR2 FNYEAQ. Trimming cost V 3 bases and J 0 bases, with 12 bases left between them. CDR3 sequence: CASSFGDGVSYEQYF. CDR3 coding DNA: TGTGCCAGCAGCTTTGGGGACGGTGTCTCCTACGAGCAGTACTTC.

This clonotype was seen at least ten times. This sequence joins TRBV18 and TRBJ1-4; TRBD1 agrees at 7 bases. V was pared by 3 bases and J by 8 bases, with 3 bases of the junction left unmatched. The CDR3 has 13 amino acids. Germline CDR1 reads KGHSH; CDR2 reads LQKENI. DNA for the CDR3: TGTGCCAGCTCACCCCGGGACAGCGAAAAACTGTTTTTT. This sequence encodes CASSPRDSEKLFF.

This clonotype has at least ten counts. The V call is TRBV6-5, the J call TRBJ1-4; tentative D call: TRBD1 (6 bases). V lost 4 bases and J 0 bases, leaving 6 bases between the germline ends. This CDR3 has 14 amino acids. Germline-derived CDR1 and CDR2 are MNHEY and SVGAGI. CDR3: CASSWTATNEKLFF. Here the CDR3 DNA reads TGTGCCAGCAGTTGGACAGCAACTAATGAAAAACTGTTTTTT.

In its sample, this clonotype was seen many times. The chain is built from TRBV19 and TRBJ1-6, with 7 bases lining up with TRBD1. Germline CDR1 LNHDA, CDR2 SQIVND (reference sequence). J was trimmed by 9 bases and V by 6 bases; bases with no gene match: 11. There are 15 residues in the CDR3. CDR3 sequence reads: CASSPPDRDSSPLHF. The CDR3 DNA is TGTGCCAGTAGCCCTCCTGACAGGGATAGTTCACCCCTCCACTTT.